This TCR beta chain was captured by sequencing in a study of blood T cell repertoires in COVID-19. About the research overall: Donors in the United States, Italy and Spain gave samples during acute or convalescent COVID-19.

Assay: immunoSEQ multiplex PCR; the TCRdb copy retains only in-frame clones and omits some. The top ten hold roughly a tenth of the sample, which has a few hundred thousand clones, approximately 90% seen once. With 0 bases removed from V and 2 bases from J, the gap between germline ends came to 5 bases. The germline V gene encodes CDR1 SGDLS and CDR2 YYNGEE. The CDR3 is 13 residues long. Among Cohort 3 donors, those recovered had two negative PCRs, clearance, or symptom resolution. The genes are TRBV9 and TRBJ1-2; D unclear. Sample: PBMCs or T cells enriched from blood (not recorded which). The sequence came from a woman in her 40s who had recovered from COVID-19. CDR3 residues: CASSVAVNYGYTF. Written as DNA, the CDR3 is TGTGCCAGCAGCGTAGCCGTAAACTATGGCTACACCTTC.